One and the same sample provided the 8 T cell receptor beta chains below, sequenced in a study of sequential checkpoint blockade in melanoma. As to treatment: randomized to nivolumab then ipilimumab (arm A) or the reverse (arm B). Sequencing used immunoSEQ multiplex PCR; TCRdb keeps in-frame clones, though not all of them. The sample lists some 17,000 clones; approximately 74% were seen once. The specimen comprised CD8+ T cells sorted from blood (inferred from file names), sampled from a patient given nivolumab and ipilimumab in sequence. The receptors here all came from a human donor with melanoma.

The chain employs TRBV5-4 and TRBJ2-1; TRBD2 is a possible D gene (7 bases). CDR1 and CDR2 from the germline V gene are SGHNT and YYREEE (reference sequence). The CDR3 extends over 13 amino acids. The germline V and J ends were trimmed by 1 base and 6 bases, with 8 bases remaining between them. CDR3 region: CASSLRGANEQFF. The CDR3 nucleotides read TGTGCCAGCAGCTTGCGGGGGGCCAATGAGCAGTTCTTC.

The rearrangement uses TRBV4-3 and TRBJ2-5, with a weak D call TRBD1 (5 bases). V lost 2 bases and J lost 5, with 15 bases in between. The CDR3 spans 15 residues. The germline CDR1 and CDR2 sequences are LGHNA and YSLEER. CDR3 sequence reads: CASSQKVQGTETQYF. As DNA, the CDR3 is TGCGCCAGCAGCCAAAAGGTCCAGGGTACGGAGACCCAGTACTTC.

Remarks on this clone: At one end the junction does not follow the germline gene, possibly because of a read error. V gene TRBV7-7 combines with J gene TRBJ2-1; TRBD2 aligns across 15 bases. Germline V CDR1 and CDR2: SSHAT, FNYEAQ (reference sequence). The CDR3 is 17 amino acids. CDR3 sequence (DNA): TGTGCTAGCAGCTTGGGACTAGCGGGGGGATACTACAATGAGCAGTTCTTC. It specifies CASSLGLAGGYYNEQFF.

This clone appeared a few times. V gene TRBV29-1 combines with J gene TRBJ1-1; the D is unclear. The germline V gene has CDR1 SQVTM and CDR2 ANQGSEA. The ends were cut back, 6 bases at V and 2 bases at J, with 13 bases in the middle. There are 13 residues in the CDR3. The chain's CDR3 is CSVLSGSNTEAFF. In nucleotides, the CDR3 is TGCAGCGTCCTTTCGGGATCTAACACTGAAGCTTTCTTT.

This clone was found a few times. CDR3 in DNA: TGTGCCATCAGACCCGGGGGGGGCGAGCAGTACTTC. Protein sequence: CAIRPGGGEQYF. This rearrangement joins TRBV10-3 to TRBJ2-7; 8 nucleotides match TRBD2. Germline-derived CDR1 and CDR2 are ENHRY and SYGVKD. Trimming took 6 bases from V and 6 from J; bases not matched to a gene: 4. The CDR3 covers 12 residues.

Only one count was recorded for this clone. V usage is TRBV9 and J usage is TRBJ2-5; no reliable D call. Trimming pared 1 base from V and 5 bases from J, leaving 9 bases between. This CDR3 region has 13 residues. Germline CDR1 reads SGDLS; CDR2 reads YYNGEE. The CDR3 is CASSVQDWETQYF. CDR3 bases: TGTGCCAGCAGCGTACAGGATTGGGAGACCCAGTACTTC.

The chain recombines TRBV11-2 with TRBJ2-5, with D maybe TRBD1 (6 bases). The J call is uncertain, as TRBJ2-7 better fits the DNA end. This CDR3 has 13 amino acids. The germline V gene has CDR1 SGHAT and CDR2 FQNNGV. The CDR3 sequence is CASAGDNYYEQYF. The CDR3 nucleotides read TGTGCCAGCGCCGGGGACAACTACTACGAGCAGTACTTC.

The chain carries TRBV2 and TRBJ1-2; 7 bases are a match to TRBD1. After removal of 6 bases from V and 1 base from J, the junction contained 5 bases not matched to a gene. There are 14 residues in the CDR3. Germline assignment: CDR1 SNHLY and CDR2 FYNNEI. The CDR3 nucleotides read TGTGCCAGCAGGCCCGGACAGGTTAACTATGGCTACACCTTC. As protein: CASRPGQVNYGYTF.